The present T cell receptor (beta chain) was sequenced within a study of preoperative IRX-2 immunotherapy in early breast cancer. Treatment of the sample: preoperative locoregional IRX-2 cytokine immunotherapy. Samples came from a phase Ib trial of preoperative locoregional IRX-2 cytokine immunotherapy. CDR3 length: 14 amino acids. The V gene's germline CDR1 is SGHNT and CDR2 YENEEA. The V end was cut by 5 bases, the J end by 4 bases, with 13 bases between. The protocol was immunoSEQ multiplex PCR, while the TCRdb copy is restricted to in-frame clones and leaves out a portion. This table has 39,000 or so clones, 70% to 85% appearing once.

The rearrangement joins TRBV11-3 to TRBJ2-3; no firm D call. This receptor was taken from a human donor with breast cancer. The material was tumor tissue, obtained after IRX-2 immunotherapy. The CDR3 region has the DNA TGTGCCAGCAGCCCCAAGGACCCGCCAGATACGCAGTATTTT. It codes for CASSPKDPPDTQYF.